Below, 7 T cell receptor beta chains from the same sample are listed, as sequenced in a study of cytomegalovirus exposure and HLA in healthy donors. Produced via immunoSEQ multiplex PCR; TCRdb's table is partial and in-frame only. The sample holds about 160,000 clones, around nine tenths seen once. Material for sequencing was PBMCs. These receptors were taken from a young man in good health and CMV-seropositive.

V and J are TRBV4-1 and TRBJ2-5; TRBD2 might be the D (5 bases). The CDR3 loop spans 15 amino acids. V was trimmed by 1 base and J by 0 bases, leaving 9 bases between them. Germline loops: CDR1 MGHRA, CDR2 YSYEKL. The CDR3 protein is CASSQGGGDQETQYF. The CDR3 DNA is TGCGCCAGCAGCCAAGGAGGAGGTGACCAAGAGACCCAGTACTTC.

The chain joins TRBV19 to TRBJ1-1, with D perhaps matching TRBD1 (6 bases). Germline CDR1 LNHDA, CDR2 SQIVND (reference sequence). V dropped 7 bases and J dropped 5 bases, with 17 bases sitting between them. CDR3 size: 14 residues. The CDR3 region is CASTINRDQTEAFF. The CDR3 coding sequence is TGTGCCAGTACCATAAACAGGGATCAAACTGAAGCTTTCTTT.

This sequence joins TRBV6-1 and TRBJ1-5, with D maybe TRBD1 (5 bases). Germline V gene sequence: CDR1 MNHNS, CDR2 SASEGT. Trimming removed 6 bases from V and 1 base from J, with 10 bases in between. CDR3 size: 14 residues. CDR3 DNA: TGTGCCAGCAGAGGGGAACAAAGCAATCAGCCCCAGCATTTT. This gives the protein CASRGEQSNQPQHF.

CDR3 loop: CSARDIKAFF. The CDR3 DNA is TGCAGTGCTCGGGACATCAAAGCTTTCTTT. The rearrangement joins TRBV20-1 to TRBJ1-1, with D tentatively TRBD1 (6 bases). CDR1 is DFQATT and CDR2 is SNEGSKA in the germline V gene (reference sequence). Trimming stripped 5 bases from V and 9 bases from J, with 10 bases between. The CDR3 totals 10 residues.

This clone was seen only once. The chain is built from TRBV6-6 and TRBJ2-1; 9 nucleotides align to TRBD1. V shed 4 bases, J shed 7 bases, and the junction held 8 bases outside the gene matches. The germline V gene has CDR1 MNHNY and CDR2 SVGAGI (reference sequence). The CDR3 has 15 residues. This CDR3 reads CASSFPGTGRNEQFF. In DNA form, the CDR3 reads TGTGCCAGCAGTTTTCCCGGGACAGGGCGTAATGAGCAGTTCTTC.

The chain carries TRBV27 and TRBJ2-3; unclear D gene. This CDR3 comprises 15 residues. Germline assignment: CDR1 MNHEY and CDR2 SMNVEV (reference sequence). V lost 1 base and J 0 bases, leaving 8 bases between the germline ends. CDR3 residues: CASSLWPLSTDTQYF. CDR3 nucleotide sequence: TGTGCCAGCAGTTTATGGCCCCTTAGCACAGATACGCAGTATTTT.

This clone appeared once. The V gene is TRBV6-1, the J gene TRBJ1-1; D is uncertain. Germline CDR1 reads MNHNS; CDR2 reads SASEGT. This CDR3 is built from 13 residues. Trimming shortened V by 6 bases and J by 1 base, and 9 bases separated the two germline ends. The CDR3 region is CASSLLGNTEAFF. The DNA of the CDR3 is TGTGCCAGCAGCCTCCTCGGGAACACTGAAGCTTTCTTT.